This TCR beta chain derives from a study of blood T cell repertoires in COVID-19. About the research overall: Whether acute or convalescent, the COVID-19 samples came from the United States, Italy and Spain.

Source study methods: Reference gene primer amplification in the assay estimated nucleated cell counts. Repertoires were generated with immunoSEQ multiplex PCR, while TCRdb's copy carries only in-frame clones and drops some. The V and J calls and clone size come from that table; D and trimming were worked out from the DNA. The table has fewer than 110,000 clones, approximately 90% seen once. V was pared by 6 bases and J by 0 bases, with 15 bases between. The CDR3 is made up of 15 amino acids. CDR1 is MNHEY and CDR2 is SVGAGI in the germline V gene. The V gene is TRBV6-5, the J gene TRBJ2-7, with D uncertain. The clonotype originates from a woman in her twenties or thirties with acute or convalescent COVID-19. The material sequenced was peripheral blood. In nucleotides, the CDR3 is TGTGCCAGCAGCCAAAGCCGCATTTTCTCCTACGAGCAGTACTTC. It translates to CASSQSRIFSYEQYF.